The 15 T cell receptor beta chains presented below share a single source sample, sequenced in a study of T cell responses to AZD1222 COVID-19 vaccine. Libraries were prepared by immunoSEQ multiplex PCR; TCRdb keeps only in-frame clonotypes and omits some of them. This sample has roughly 180,000 clones; around 87% occur once, and the top ten carry 2.5% to 3%. Source: peripheral blood, taken on day 0 of AZD1222 vaccination. These receptors were taken from an adult in good health.

The chain uses TRBV7-9 and TRBJ1-2, with TRBD1 as a possible D gene (5 bases). V dropped 1 base and J dropped 5 bases, with 5 bases sitting between them. The V gene's germline CDR1 is SEHNR and CDR2 FQNEAQ (reference sequence). This CDR3 has 12 residues. CDR3 bases: TGTGCCAGCAGCTTAGGACAGTATGGCTACACCTTC. This codes for CASSLGQYGYTF.

The chain uses TRBV11-2 and TRBJ2-3; D assignment may be TRBD1 or TRBD2 (6 bases each). Between the trimmed V and J ends, which lost 5 bases and 3 bases, there was a span of 15 bases. Germline V gene sequence: CDR1 SGHAT, CDR2 FQNNGV. CDR3 length: 15 amino acids. CDR3 loop: CASSRQGGTTDTQYF. The CDR3 DNA is TGTGCCAGCAGCAGACAAGGGGGGACTACAGATACGCAGTATTTT.

The CDR3 spells CASRTDGSYNSPLHF. CDR3 nucleotides: TGTGCCAGCAGGACTGATGGGTCCTATAATTCACCCCTCCACTTT. This rearrangement joins TRBV6-5 to TRBJ1-6; the D is unclear. Trimming took off 6 bases at V and 1 base at J, with 10 bases between the two ends. This CDR3 is built from 15 residues. The germline V gene has CDR1 MNHEY and CDR2 SVGAGI.

This clone has only a few counts. The chain recombines TRBV19 with TRBJ1-2; 9 positions match TRBD1. Germline-derived CDR1 and CDR2 are LNHDA and SQIVND (reference sequence). The CDR3 contains 13 residues. The V and J ends lost 8 bases and 7 bases, in that order; junction bases with no gene match: 8. The CDR3 region has the DNA TGTGCCAGTGGACGACAGGGGGGGTCTGGCTACACCTTC. Its translation: CASGRQGGSGYTF.

The genes are TRBV19 and TRBJ2-1, with TRBD2 identical over 8 bases. This CDR3 has 14 amino acids. Germline V gene sequence: CDR1 LNHDA, CDR2 SQIVND (reference sequence). With V trimmed by 3 bases and J by 9 bases, 7 bases remained unmatched. The CDR3 sequence is CASSMALLAGEQFF. DNA for the CDR3: TGTGCCAGTAGTATGGCCCTCCTAGCGGGTGAGCAGTTCTTC.

The chain joins TRBV19 to TRBJ2-7; 10 bases map to TRBD1. CDR3 length equals 15 residues. With V trimmed by 6 bases and J by 3 bases, 8 bases remained unmatched. Germline V CDR1 and CDR2: LNHDA, SQIVND (reference sequence). The CDR3 region is CASSSSGTGVYEQYF. Here the CDR3 DNA reads TGTGCCAGTAGCTCGTCCGGGACAGGGGTCTACGAGCAGTACTTC.

CDR3 residues: CASSIFSAGDGYTF. CDR3 nucleotide sequence: TGTGCCAGTAGTATCTTCTCCGCGGGGGATGGCTACACCTTC. The chain uses TRBV19 and TRBJ1-2, with D maybe TRBD1 (5 bases). The germline gives CDR1 LNHDA, CDR2 SQIVND (reference sequence). This CDR3 spans 14 amino acids. Trimming left V 3 bases short and J 6 bases short, with 14 bases between.

The rearrangement uses TRBV5-1 and TRBJ1-2; 8 bases are shared with TRBD1. The length of the CDR3 is 14 residues. The germline gives CDR1 SGHRS, CDR2 YFSETQ. Trimming took 4 bases from V and 6 from J; bases not matched to a gene: 8. DNA for the CDR3: TGCGCCAGCAGCCATGGGACAGGTGAAAATGGCTACACCTTC. Amino acids: CASSHGTGENGYTF.

The V gene is TRBV12-3 or TRBV12-4, the J gene TRBJ1-5; D uncertain. The CDR3 sequence is 12 residues long. V lost 7 bases and J 9 bases, leaving 13 bases between the germline ends. The CDR3 nucleotides read TGTGCCAGCACCAGCCAGCCTAGGCCCCAGCATTTT. Its protein is CASTSQPRPQHF.

The chain uses TRBV18 and TRBJ2-3; 8 nucleotides line up with TRBD1. In germline, CDR1 is KGHSH, CDR2 LQKENI. Losses at the gene ends were 2 bases for V and 5 bases for J; bases not matched to a gene: 6. The length of the CDR3 is 15 residues. The CDR3 DNA reads TGTGCCAGCTCACCAAGCAGGGGGCCGGGAGATACGCAGTATTTT. Encoded protein: CASSPSRGPGDTQYF.

This clone was found a few times. This chain links TRBV7-2 with TRBJ2-7; D is ambiguous. Trimming cost V 6 bases and J 2 bases, with 14 bases left between them. Germline V lookup: CDR1 SGHTA, CDR2 FQGNSA. This CDR3 has 14 amino acids. Written as DNA, the CDR3 is TGTGCCAGCAGGAACGGCGGAGAAACCTACGAGCAGTACTTC. Encoded protein: CASRNGGETYEQYF.

The CDR3 DNA is TGTGCCTGGGGAGGGACAGCTGGAAACACCATATATTTT. It codes for CAWGGTAGNTIYF. J is TRBJ1-3 and V is TRBV30; 7 bases match TRBD1. The ends lost 5 bases at V and 2 bases at J; junction bases unmatched: 3. This CDR3 is built from 13 residues. CDR1 and CDR2 from the germline V gene are GTSNPN and SVGIG (reference sequence).

This rearrangement joins TRBV6-1 to TRBJ2-5, with D tentatively TRBD1 or TRBD2 (6 bases each). The V end was cut by 0 bases, the J end by 4 bases, with 9 bases between. In germline, CDR1 is MNHNS, CDR2 SASEGT. The CDR3 totals 14 residues. The CDR3 coding sequence is TGTGCCAGCAGTGAAGCGGGGGGCCCAGAGACCCAGTACTTC. Amino acid sequence: CASSEAGGPETQYF.

The V call is TRBV9, the J call TRBJ1-3; TRBD1 might be the D (5 bases). Germline CDR1 reads SGDLS; CDR2 reads YYNGEE. The CDR3 length is 17 residues. V lost 0 bases and J 0 bases, leaving 13 bases between the germline ends. The CDR3 protein is CASSVGVGVDSGNTIYF. In nucleotides, the CDR3 is TGTGCCAGCAGCGTAGGTGTGGGGGTAGACTCTGGAAACACCATATATTTT.

V gene TRBV2 combines with J gene TRBJ1-2, with TRBD1 matching 9 bases. V gave up 4 bases and J gave up 7 bases; unmatched junction bases: 10. Per germline, CDR1 SNHLY and CDR2 FYNNEI. This CDR3 comprises 15 residues. CDR3 coding DNA: TGTGCCAGCAGTGTCAGCGGGACAGGGACTTCTGGCTACACCTTC. This sequence encodes CASSVSGTGTSGYTF.